This T cell receptor beta chain is drawn from a study of T cell responses to AZD1222 COVID-19 vaccine. TCRdb's copy holds only in-frame clones and misses some; the assay was immunoSEQ multiplex PCR. In the table there are about 79,000 clones, around 81% of which are singletons. CDR3 size: 16 residues. Germline loops: CDR1 SGHVS, CDR2 FQNEAQ. Unmatched junction bases numbered 8, after V lost 4 bases and J lost 8 bases. The sample in question was peripheral blood, obtained on day 0 of AZD1222 vaccination. The gene calls are TRBV7-8 and TRBJ2-1, with 13 nucleotides matching TRBD2. This clonotype was sampled from an adult in good health. The CDR3 protein is CASSSRRTSGGHEQFF. The CDR3 bases are TGTGCCAGCAGCTCGCGACGGACTAGCGGGGGCCATGAGCAGTTCTTC. Filled out from reference TRBV7-8 and TRBJ2-1, the complete variable domain reads GAGVSQSPRYKVAKRGQDVALRCDPISGHVSLFWYQQALGQGPEFLTYFQNEAQLDKSGLPSDRFFAERPEGSVSTLKIQRTQQEDSAVYLCASSSRRTSGGHEQFFGPGTRLTVL.